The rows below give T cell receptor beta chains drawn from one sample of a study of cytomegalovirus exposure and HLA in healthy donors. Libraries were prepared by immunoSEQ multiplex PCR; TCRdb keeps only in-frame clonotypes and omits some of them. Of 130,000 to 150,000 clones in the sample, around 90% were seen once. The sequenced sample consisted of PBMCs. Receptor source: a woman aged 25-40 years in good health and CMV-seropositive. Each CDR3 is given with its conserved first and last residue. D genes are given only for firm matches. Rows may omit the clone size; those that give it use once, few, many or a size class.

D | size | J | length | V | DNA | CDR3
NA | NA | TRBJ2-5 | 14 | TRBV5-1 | TGCGCCAGCAGCTTGACGAGTATCCAAGAGGCCCAGTACTTC | CASSLTSIQEAQYF
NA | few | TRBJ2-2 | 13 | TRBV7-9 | TGTGCCAGCAGGACAACAGGGTTCGGGGAGCTGTTTTTT | CASRTTGFGELFF
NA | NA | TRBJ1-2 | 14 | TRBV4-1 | TGCGCCAGCAGCCAAGCAGGGCTTAACTATGGCTACACCTTC | CASSQAGLNYGYTF
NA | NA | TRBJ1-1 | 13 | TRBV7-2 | TGTGCCAGCAGCCTATACAGGGACACTGAAGCTTTCTTT | CASSLYRDTEAFF
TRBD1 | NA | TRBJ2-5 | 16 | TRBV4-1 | TGCGCCAGCAGCCAAGTTTCTACAGGGGTTGGGGAGACCCAGTACTTC | CASSQVSTGVGETQYF
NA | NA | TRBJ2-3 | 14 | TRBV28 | TGTGCCAGCAGTTTTCACGGGAGTGCAGATACGCAGTATTTT | CASSFHGSADTQYF
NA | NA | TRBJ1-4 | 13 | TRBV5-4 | TGTGCCAGCAGCTTGAGAGGGGGAGAAAAACTGTTTTTT | CASSLRGGEKLFF
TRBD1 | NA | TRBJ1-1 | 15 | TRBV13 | TGTGCCAGCATCCTAAACAGGGGGCGAGTCACTGAAGCTTTCTTT | CASILNRGRVTEAFF
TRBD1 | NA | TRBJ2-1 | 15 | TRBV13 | TGTGCCAGCAGCTCCCGGGACAGGGTCCCCAATGAGCAGTTCTTC | CASSSRDRVPNEQFF
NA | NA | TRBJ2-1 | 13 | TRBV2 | TGTGCCAGCAGTGCAAGACCCAGCGATGAGCAGTTCTTC | CASSARPSDEQFF
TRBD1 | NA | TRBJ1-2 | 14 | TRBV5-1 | TGCGCCAGCAGCTCCGGACAGGCCAACTATGGCTACACCTTC | CASSSGQANYGYTF
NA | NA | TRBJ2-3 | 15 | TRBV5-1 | TGCGCCAGCAGGTTACTAGGCCTTATCCCAGATACGCAGTATTTT | CASRLLGLIPDTQYF
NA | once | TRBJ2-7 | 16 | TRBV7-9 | TGTGCCAGCAGCTCGAAGACAGGAAACTCCTTCTACGAGCAGTACTTC | CASSSKTGNSFYEQYF
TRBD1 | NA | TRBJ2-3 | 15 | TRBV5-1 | TGCGCCAGCGGGCCCCACGGGACAGGGGAGGATACGCAGTATTTT | CASGPHGTGEDTQYF
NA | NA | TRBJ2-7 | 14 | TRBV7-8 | TGTGCCAGCAGCTTATTCGCGAGATCCTACGAGCAGTACTTC | CASSLFARSYEQYF
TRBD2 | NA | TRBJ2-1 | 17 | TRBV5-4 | TGTGCCAGCAGCTACAGAGGCGGGAGGGATCCCTACAATGAGCAGTTCTTC | CASSYRGGRDPYNEQFF
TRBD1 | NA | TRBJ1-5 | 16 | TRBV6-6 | TGTGCCAGCAGTTACTCGGGACAGATCAGCAATCAGCCCCAGCATTTT | CASSYSGQISNQPQHF
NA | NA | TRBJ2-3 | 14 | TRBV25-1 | TGTGCCAGCACCCCTGGGACAAACACAGATACGCAGTATTTT | CASTPGTNTDTQYF
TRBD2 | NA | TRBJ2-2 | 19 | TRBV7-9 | TGTGCCAGCAGCAAACAACTGGCCCGGGCTCAGGGAGGGACCGGGGAGCTGTTTTTT | CASSKQLARAQGGTGELFF
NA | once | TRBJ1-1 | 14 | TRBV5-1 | TGCGCCAGCAGCCCGGGACACCTGAACACTGAAGCTTTCTTT | CASSPGHLNTEAFF
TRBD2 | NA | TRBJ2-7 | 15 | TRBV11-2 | TGTGCCAGCAGCTTAATGTTAGGACTAGCTAACGAGCAGTACTTC | CASSLMLGLANEQYF
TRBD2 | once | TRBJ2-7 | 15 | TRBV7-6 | TGTGCCAGCAGCCTCACTAGCGGGGGGGCGAGCGAGCAGTACTTC | CASSLTSGGASEQYF
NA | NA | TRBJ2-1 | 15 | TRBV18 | TGTGCCAGCTCACTCGACCCCGGGGGAGTCGATGAGCAGTTCTTC | CASSLDPGGVDEQFF
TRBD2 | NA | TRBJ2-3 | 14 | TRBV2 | TGTGCCAGCAGCCTCGGGGGGTACACAGATACGCAGTATTTT | CASSLGGYTDTQYF
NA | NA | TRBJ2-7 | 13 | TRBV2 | TGTGCCAGCAGCTACGGGGGCTCCTACGAGCAGTACTTC | CASSYGGSYEQYF
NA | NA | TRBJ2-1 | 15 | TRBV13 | TGTGCCAGCCGGGGAGGGGACAACTCCTACAATGAGCAGTTCTTC | CASRGGDNSYNEQFF
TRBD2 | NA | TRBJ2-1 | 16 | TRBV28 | TGTGCCAGCAGTTTAGGGACTAGCGGGGCCGGGAATGAGCAGTTCTTC | CASSLGTSGAGNEQFF
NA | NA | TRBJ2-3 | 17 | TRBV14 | TGTGCCAGCAGCCAAAGGTCGGAGGCAACTAGCACAGATACGCAGTATTTT | CASSQRSEATSTDTQYF